The clone carrying this T cell receptor (beta chain) was seen only a few times. The data are from a study of T-cell memory formation after mild COVID-19. About the study: The study found TCR clusters largely donor specific.

Using its own MiXCR run on the 5' RACE reads, TCRdb lists one record per CDR3 protein. The sample lists about 110,000 distinct CDR3 sequences, roughly 19% occurring once. In germline, CDR1 is MNHNY, CDR2 SVGAGI (reference sequence). The CDR3 is made up of 18 amino acids. J was trimmed by 7 bases and V by 6 bases; bases with no gene match: 19. The gene calls are TRBV6-6 and TRBJ2-3; 10 positions match TRBD2. The receptor's source is a man between 18 and 35 years old who had mild COVID-19 (a few samples of this study predate the infection). Cell type and time point are not known. The sequenced sample was PBMCs or a T cell subset sorted from them (not recorded which). The CDR3 sequence: CASSYRITSGGALNTQYF. The CDR3 region has the DNA TGTGCCAGCAGCTACAGAATTACCAGCGGGGGGGCGTTAAATACGCAGTATTTT.